The entry that follows covers one T cell receptor beta chain sequence. Its antigen remains unidentified. This entry comes from a study of brain metastases from non-small cell lung cancer. Findings and caveats of the study: Fewer infiltrating T cells were found in brain metastases than primaries.

Sequenced by immunoSEQ multiplex PCR; TCRdb stores in-frame clones only, minus some. This sample has over a thousand clones; 86% occur once, and the top ten carry 15% to 25%. V dropped 6 bases and J dropped 0 bases, with 19 bases sitting between them. Germline lookup yields CDR1 WNHNN and CDR2 SYGVQD (reference sequence). CDR3 length equals 17 residues. The sequence derives from a donor aged 40 or older with non-small cell lung cancer. The J gene is TRBJ2-3, the V gene TRBV10-1; D could derive from TRBD1 or TRBD2 (5 bases each). The sample taken for sequencing was primary lung tumor tissue. CDR3 bases: TGCGCCAGCAGGGACCCCCTACGGGGCCCTAGCACAGATACGCAGTATTTT. It yields the protein CASRDPLRGPSTDTQYF.